The present TCR beta chain was sequenced within a study of T-cell reconstitution after alpha-beta-depleted transplantation in children. General study points: Some patients showed high day-60 TCRbeta diversity, which derived from surviving recipient T cells and thymic progenitors. T-cell numbers and diversity one year post-transplant derived largely from freshly generated T cells. Several hundred expanded graft clones reportedly supplied alpha-beta T cells about two months after transplant.

CDR1 and CDR2 from the germline V gene are SQVTM and ANQGSEA. This CDR3 has 14 residues. This clonotype was detected many times. Its antigen is unknown. Using unique molecular identifiers, the investigators prepared the TCRbeta library. MiXCR was run by TCRdb on the PCR reads, yielding one entry per CDR3 protein. Counted here are about 200,000 distinct CDR3 sequences, 6.6% occurring once; the ten biggest clones make up 5.5% to 6.5%. This specimen was PBMCs, taken before TCRalphabeta/CD19-depleted stem cell transplant. This sequence originates from a boy aged 2 to 9 with acute lymphoblastic leukemia, due to receive a stem cell transplant. The genes are TRBV29-1 and TRBJ2-5, with 9 bases fitting TRBD1. The chain's CDR3 is CTVEGQGVGETQYF. The CDR3 nucleotides are TGCACCGTGGAGGGACAGGGCGTCGGTGAGACCCAGTACTTC.